The next 21 T cell receptor beta chains were all read from a single sample in a study of T cells and Merkel cell carcinoma outcomes. Generated by immunoSEQ multiplex PCR, the TCRdb table keeps only in-frame clones and is missing some. The table lists about 9,200 clones, around four fifths of them singletons. Material: tumor tissue from Merkel cell carcinoma. These receptors were obtained from a human donor with Merkel cell carcinoma.

The J gene is TRBJ2-7, the V gene TRBV28, with D unresolved. V lost 2 bases and J lost 6, with 8 bases in between. The germline V gene has CDR1 MDHEN and CDR2 SYDVKM. The CDR3 is 12 residues long. CDR3 bases: TGTGCCAGCAGTTTACTAACTTCCGAGCAGTACTTC. Protein: CASSLLTSEQYF.

Only one count was recorded for this clone. The J gene is TRBJ2-3, the V gene TRBV5-1, with TRBD1 as a possible D gene (5 bases). Germline V lookup: CDR1 SGHRS, CDR2 YFSETQ. This CDR3 has 15 amino acids. The ends were cut back, 0 bases at V and 2 bases at J, with 10 bases in the middle. The CDR3 loop reads CASSLVGQITDTQYF. The CDR3 DNA follows: TGCGCCAGCAGCTTGGTGGGGCAGATCACAGATACGCAGTATTTT. Drawing the rest from reference TRBV5-1 and TRBJ2-3, the complete variable domain is KAGVTQTPRYLIKTRGQQVTLSCSPISGHRSVSWYQQTPGQGLQFLFEYFSETQRNKGNFPGRFSGRQFSNSRSEMNVSTLELGDSALYLCASSLVGQITDTQYFGPGTRLTVL.

CDR3: CASSVTGASTDTQYF. The CDR3 region has the DNA TGTGCCAGCAGTGTAACAGGGGCCTCCACAGATACGCAGTATTTT. The rearrangement links TRBV6-1 to TRBJ2-3; TRBD1 matches 7 bases. CDR3 size: 15 residues. Germline lookup yields CDR1 MNHNS and CDR2 SASEGT. J gave up 2 bases and V 4 bases, and 6 bases lay outside the gene matches.

This clone was counted a single time. The CDR3 loop reads CATSRDTAFRRNTEAFF. DNA of the CDR3: TGTGCCACCAGCAGAGATACGGCCTTTAGGCGGAACACTGAAGCTTTCTTT. The rearrangement links TRBV15 to TRBJ1-1, with D uncertain. CDR1 is LNHNV, CDR2 YYDKDF, per germline (reference sequence). Deletions cut 0 bases from V and 1 base from J, with 15 bases between. The CDR3 totals 17 residues.

The chain recombines TRBV5-4 with TRBJ2-7; 8 bases fit TRBD1. The CDR3 runs 13 residues. Germline CDR1 reads SGHNT; CDR2 reads YYREEE (reference sequence). V gave up 4 bases and J gave up 5 bases; unmatched junction bases: 5. CDR3 region: CASSHDRGNEQYF. The DNA for the CDR3 is TGTGCCAGCAGCCACGACAGGGGAAACGAGCAGTACTTC. The complete variable domain, with remaining parts taken from reference TRBV5-4 and TRBJ2-7, reads ETGVTQSPTHLIKTRGQQVTLRCSSQSGHNTVSWYQQALGQGPQFIFQYYREEENGRGNFPPRFSGLQFPNYSSELNVNALELDDSALYLCASSHDRGNEQYFGPGTRLTVT.

The chain carries TRBV5-6 and TRBJ1-6; 8 bases fit TRBD1. The CDR3 has 18 amino acids. V dropped 5 bases and J dropped 0; count of bases not matched to a gene: 10. Germline V CDR1 and CDR2: SGHDT, YYEEEE. The CDR3 protein is CASSPGTGSSSYNSPLHF. The CDR3 bases are TGTGCCAGCAGTCCCGGGACAGGCTCAAGCTCCTATAATTCACCCCTCCACTTT.

The V and J genes are TRBV11-2 and TRBJ2-7, with D perhaps matching TRBD1 or TRBD2 (5 bases each). This CDR3 spans 16 amino acids. The ends were cut back, 1 base at V and 5 bases at J, with 18 bases in the middle. CDR1 is SGHAT, CDR2 FQNNGV, per germline. CDR3 amino acids: CASSLGPGSGIHEQYF. For the CDR3, the DNA is TGTGCCAGCAGCTTAGGTCCGGGATCAGGGATCCACGAGCAGTACTTC.

This chain uses TRBV6-6 with TRBJ2-1; possible D gene TRBD1, 6 bases. V dropped 5 bases and J dropped 7 bases, with 9 bases sitting between them. Germline CDR1 MNHNY, CDR2 SVGAGI (reference sequence). The CDR3 runs 12 residues. CDR3 in DNA: TGTGCCAGCAGTGTACAGGGAAATGAGCAGTTCTTC. Translation gives CASSVQGNEQFF.

The rearrangement links TRBV6-1 to TRBJ2-5, with 12 positions matching TRBD2. From germline, CDR1 is MNHNS and CDR2 SASEGT. Losses at the gene ends were 6 bases for V and 5 bases for J; bases not matched to a gene: 7. CDR3 length equals 15 residues. CDR3 in amino acids: CASSLGLAGRETQYF. In DNA form, the CDR3 reads TGTGCCAGCAGCTTAGGACTAGCGGGGCGGGAGACCCAGTACTTC.

The chain joins TRBV7-2 to TRBJ2-7; D might be TRBD1 (5 bases). The CDR3 loop spans 14 amino acids. Germline V gene lookup returns CDR1 SGHTA and CDR2 FQGNSA. Between the trimmed V and J ends, which lost 1 base and 6 bases, there was a span of 13 bases. The CDR3 DNA is TGTGCCAGCAGCTTAGGGCAGGGATCGCGCGAGCAGTACTTC. This codes for CASSLGQGSREQYF.

The rearrangement uses TRBV7-9 and TRBJ2-2, with D possibly being TRBD1 (6 bases). The CDR3 has 17 amino acids. Per the germline V gene, CDR1 is SEHNR and CDR2 is FQNEAQ (reference sequence). V was cut by 5 bases and J by 6 bases, with 22 bases left in between. The CDR3 reads CASSGEQGWVIPGELFF. In DNA form, the CDR3 reads TGTGCCAGCAGCGGAGAACAGGGTTGGGTTATTCCCGGGGAGCTGTTTTTT.

The chain uses TRBV19 and TRBJ2-3; the D gene is possibly TRBD2 (5 bases). V shed 3 bases and J shed 2 bases, with 9 bases lying between them. In germline, CDR1 is LNHDA, CDR2 SQIVND (reference sequence). This CDR3 has 14 amino acids. The CDR3 DNA reads as TGTGCCAGTAGTATCGGGAAATTCACAGATACGCAGTATTTT. This gives the protein CASSIGKFTDTQYF. Filled out from reference TRBV19 and TRBJ2-3, the complete variable domain reads DGGITQSPKYLFRKEGQNVTLSCEQNLNHDAMYWYRQDPGQGLRLIYYSQIVNDFQKGDIAEGYSVSREKKESFPLTVTSAQKNPTAFYLCASSIGKFTDTQYFGPGTRLTVL.

This sequence joins TRBV28 and TRBJ1-6; weak D call: TRBD1 (5 bases). The CDR3 consists of 15 residues. CDR1 and CDR2 from the germline V gene are MDHEN and SYDVKM. V gave up 6 bases and J gave up 4 bases, with 13 bases separating them. CDR3 loop: CASSPTVLYNSPLHF. DNA for the CDR3: TGTGCCAGCAGCCCGACAGTTCTATATAATTCACCCCTCCACTTT.

The J gene is TRBJ1-6, the V gene TRBV18; tentative D call: TRBD1 (5 bases). The ends were cut back, 3 bases at V and 10 bases at J, with 10 bases in the middle. This CDR3 has 13 residues. Germline V CDR1 and CDR2: KGHSH, LQKENI. The CDR3 coding sequence is TGTGCCAGCTCACCGGGGGAGTACTCACCCCTCCACTTT. It codes for CASSPGEYSPLHF.

The genes are TRBV18 and TRBJ2-1, with 10 bases that match TRBD1. V gave up 3 bases and J gave up 5 bases; unmatched junction bases: 13. The germline CDR1 and CDR2 sequences are KGHSH and LQKENI. The CDR3 runs 18 residues. The CDR3 bases are TGTGCCAGCTCACCCCCGGGACAGGGGAACAACATGGACAATGAGCAGTTCTTC. This gives the protein CASSPPGQGNNMDNEQFF.

V is TRBV6-5 and J is TRBJ1-3; unclear D gene. CDR1 is MNHEY and CDR2 is SVGAGI in the germline V gene. The V gene lost 6 bases and the J gene lost 3 bases, with 12 bases spanning the gap. The CDR3 has 14 residues. CDR3 nucleotide sequence: TGTGCCAGCAGATCTCCCGGAAGTGGAAACACCATATATTTT. Protein sequence: CASRSPGSGNTIYF.

The genes are TRBV6-1 and TRBJ2-7; 7 bases are a match to TRBD1. Germline CDR1 is MNHNS and CDR2 is SASEGT. This CDR3 has 13 residues. With 7 bases clipped from V and 3 bases from J, the junction kept 6 bases outside the gene matches. For the CDR3, the DNA is TGTGCCAGCACTAGACAGGGACGCTACGAGCAGTACTTC. The encoded protein is CASTRQGRYEQYF.

The chain joins TRBV5-1 to TRBJ1-4; D gene unclear. CDR1 is SGHRS and CDR2 is YFSETQ in the germline V gene. The V end was cut by 0 bases, the J end by 3 bases, with 6 bases between. This CDR3 has 14 amino acids. This CDR3 reads CASSLDPSNEKLFF. Here the CDR3 DNA reads TGCGCCAGCAGCTTGGACCCTTCTAATGAAAAACTGTTTTTT.

This clone was counted only a few times. The CDR3 spells CASRGISGGAWLGQFF. The DNA of the CDR3 is TGTGCCAGCAGGGGGATTAGCGGGGGGGCTTGGTTGGGGCAGTTCTTC. This chain connects TRBV27 to TRBJ2-1; 11 bases match TRBD2. The CDR3 is made up of 16 amino acids. V shed 6 bases and J 12 bases; nucleotides not matched to a gene: 16. The V gene's germline CDR1 is MNHEY and CDR2 SMNVEV (reference sequence).

J is TRBJ1-3 and V is TRBV5-4, with 11 bases that match TRBD1. CDR3 length equals 16 residues. CDR1 is SGHNT, CDR2 YYREEE, per germline (reference sequence). V dropped 0 bases and J dropped 3; count of bases not matched to a gene: 2. CDR3 DNA: TGTGCCAGCAGCTTGGGGACAGGGGGCAATGGAAACACCATATATTTT. Protein product: CASSLGTGGNGNTIYF. The complete variable domain, with remaining parts taken from reference TRBV5-4 and TRBJ1-3, reads ETGVTQSPTHLIKTRGQQVTLRCSSQSGHNTVSWYQQALGQGPQFIFQYYREEENGRGNFPPRFSGLQFPNYSSELNVNALELDDSALYLCASSLGTGGNGNTIYFGEGSWLTVV.

This chain joins TRBV7-9 and TRBJ2-7; 8 bases are shared with TRBD1. Germline V gene data show CDR1 as SEHNR and CDR2 as FQNEAQ (reference sequence). The CDR3 runs to 16 residues. V shed 5 bases and J 3 bases; nucleotides not matched to a gene: 12. The CDR3, as DNA: TGTGCCAGCAGCGCCTTACAGGGGGTGAGCCTCTACGAGCAGTACTTC. Amino acids: CASSALQGVSLYEQYF. The full variable domain, its missing parts supplied by reference TRBV7-9 and TRBJ2-7, is DTGVSQNPRHKITKRGQNVTFRCDPISEHNRLYWYRQTLGQGPEFLTYFQNEAQLEKSRLLSDRFSAERPKGSFSTLEIQRTEQGDSAMYLCASSALQGVSLYEQYFGPGTRLTVT.